This section outlines one TCR beta chain sequence together with its context. The target antigen is unknown. This entry comes from a study of CD8 T cells in ankylosing spondylitis. Points from the study as a whole: A motif in TCR beta, a set of under 10 highly homologous variants, appeared characteristic of ankylosing spondylitis blood. Disease-linked clones had a CD8+ phenotype and relatively low frequency in peripheral blood.

TCRdb used MiXCR to reprocess the 5' RACE reads, holding one entry per CDR3 protein. The sample has 500,000 or so distinct CDR3 sequences, roughly 5.2% seen once; the top ten hold approximately 3.5%. Input material: blood, either unsorted or a sorted T cell fraction (not recorded which). The receptor comes from a male donor with ankylosing spondylitis.

Here the CDR3 DNA reads TGTGCCAGCAGCCAAGGGCAGGAGGCAGATACGCAGTATTTT. It yields the protein CASSQGQEADTQYF. This rearrangement joins TRBV3-1 to TRBJ2-3; perhaps TRBD2 as D (5 bases). The CDR3 sequence is 14 residues long. V lost 1 base to trimming and J lost 4 bases, with 9 bases between them. Germline values: CDR1 LGHDT, CDR2 YNNKEL (reference sequence).